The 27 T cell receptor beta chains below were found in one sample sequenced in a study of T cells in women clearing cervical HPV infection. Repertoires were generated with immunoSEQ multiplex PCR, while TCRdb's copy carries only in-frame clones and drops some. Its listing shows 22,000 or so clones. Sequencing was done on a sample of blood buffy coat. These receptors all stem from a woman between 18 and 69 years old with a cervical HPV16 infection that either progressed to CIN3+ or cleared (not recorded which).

Partial CDR3 DNA: TGTGCCAGCAGTGAATATAAGGGGGCTAATGAAAAA. Its protein product is CASSEYKGANEK. The entire CDR3 reads CASSEYKGANEKLFF. This rearrangement joins TRBV2 to TRBJ1-4, with D perhaps matching TRBD1 (6 bases). The read comes to an end 3 residues before the CDR3 does, leaving the germline J gene to fill in the end. The CDR3 is 15 amino acids. The germline V gene has CDR1 SNHLY and CDR2 FYNNEI. Trimming cost V 2 bases and J 3 bases, with 10 bases left between them.

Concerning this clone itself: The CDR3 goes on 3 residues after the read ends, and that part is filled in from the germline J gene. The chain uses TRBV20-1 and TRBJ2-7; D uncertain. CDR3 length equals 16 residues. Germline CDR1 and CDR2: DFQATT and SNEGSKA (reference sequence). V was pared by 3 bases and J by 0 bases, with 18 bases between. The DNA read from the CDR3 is TGCAGTGCTAGGCAAAAAAAGGCGGTAGACTCCTACGAG. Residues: CSARQKKAVDSYE. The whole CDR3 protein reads CSARQKKAVDSYEQYF.

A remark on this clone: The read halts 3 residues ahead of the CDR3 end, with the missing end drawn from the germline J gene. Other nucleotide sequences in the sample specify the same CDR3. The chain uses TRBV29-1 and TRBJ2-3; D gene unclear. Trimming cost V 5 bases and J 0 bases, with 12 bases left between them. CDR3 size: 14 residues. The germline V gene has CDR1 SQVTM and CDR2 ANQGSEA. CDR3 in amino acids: CSVQVGSSTDTQYF. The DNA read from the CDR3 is TGCAGCGTTCAAGTCGGGTCGAGCACAGATACG.

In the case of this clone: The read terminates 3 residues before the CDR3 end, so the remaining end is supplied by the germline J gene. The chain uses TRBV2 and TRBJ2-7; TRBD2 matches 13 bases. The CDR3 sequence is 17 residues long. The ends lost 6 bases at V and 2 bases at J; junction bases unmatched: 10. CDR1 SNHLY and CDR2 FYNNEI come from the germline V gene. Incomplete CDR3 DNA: TGTGCCAGCAGCACAGGACTAGCGGGAGTGAGCCCCTACGAG. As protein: CASSTGLAGVSPYE. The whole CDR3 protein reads CASSTGLAGVSPYEQYF.

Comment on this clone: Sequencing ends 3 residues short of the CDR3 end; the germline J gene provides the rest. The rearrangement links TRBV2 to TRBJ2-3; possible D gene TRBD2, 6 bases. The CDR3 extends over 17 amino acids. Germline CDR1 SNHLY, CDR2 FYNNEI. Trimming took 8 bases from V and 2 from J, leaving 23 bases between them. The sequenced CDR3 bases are TGTGCCAGCTGCCAGGGTTGTGGGACTCAATACACAGATACG. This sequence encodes CASCQGCGTQYTDT. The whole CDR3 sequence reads CASCQGCGTQYTDTQYF.

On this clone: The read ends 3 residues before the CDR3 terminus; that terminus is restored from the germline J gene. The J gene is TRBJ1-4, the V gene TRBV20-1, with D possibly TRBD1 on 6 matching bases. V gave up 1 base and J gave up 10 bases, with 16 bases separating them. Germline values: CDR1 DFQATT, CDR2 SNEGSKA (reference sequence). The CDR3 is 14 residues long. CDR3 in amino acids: CSARVATGRGKLFF. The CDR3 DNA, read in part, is TGCAGTGCTAGAGTAGCAACAGGGAGGGGAAAA.

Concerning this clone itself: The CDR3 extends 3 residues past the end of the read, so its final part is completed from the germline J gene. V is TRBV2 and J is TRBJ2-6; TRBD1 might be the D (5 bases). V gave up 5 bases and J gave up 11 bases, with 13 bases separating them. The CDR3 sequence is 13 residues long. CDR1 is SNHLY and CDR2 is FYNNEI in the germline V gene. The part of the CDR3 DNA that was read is TGTGCCAGCAGTCAGGGCCCCCCCCACGTC. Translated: CASSQGPPHV. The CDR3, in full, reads CASSQGPPHVLTF. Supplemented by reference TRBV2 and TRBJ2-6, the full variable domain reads EPEVTQTPSHQVTQMGQEVILRCVPISNHLYFYWYRQILGQKVEFLVSFYNNEISEKSEIFDDQFSVERPDGSNFTLKIRSTKLEDSAMYFCASSQGPPHVLTFGAGSRLTVL.

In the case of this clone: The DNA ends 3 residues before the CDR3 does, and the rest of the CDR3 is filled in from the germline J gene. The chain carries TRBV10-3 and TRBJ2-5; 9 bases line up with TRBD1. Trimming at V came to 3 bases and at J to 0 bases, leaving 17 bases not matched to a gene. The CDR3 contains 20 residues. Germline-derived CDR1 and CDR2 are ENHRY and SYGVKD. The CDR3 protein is CAISDLDRGMKLEDQETQYF. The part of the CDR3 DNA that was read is TGTGCCATCAGTGACCTGGACAGGGGAATGAAGTTGGAAGACCAAGAGACC.

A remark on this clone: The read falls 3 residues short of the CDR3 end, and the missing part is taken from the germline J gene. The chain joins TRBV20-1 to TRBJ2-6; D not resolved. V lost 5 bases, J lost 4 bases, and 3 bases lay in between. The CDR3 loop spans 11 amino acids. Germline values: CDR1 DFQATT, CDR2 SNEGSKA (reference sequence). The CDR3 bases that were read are TGCAGTGCTCAAGGGGCCAACGTC. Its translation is CSAQGANV. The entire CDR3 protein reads CSAQGANVLTF.

The covered CDR3 bases are TGTGCCTACGACTGGGCGGGGACAGGCGAG. It is translated as CAYDWAGTGE. The entire CDR3 protein reads CAYDWAGTGEQYF. The chain links TRBV30 to TRBJ2-7; 8 nucleotides align to TRBD1. The read ends 3 residues early relative to the CDR3; the germline J gene fills the gap. Germline CDR1 GTSNPN, CDR2 SVGIG (reference sequence). V was clipped by 7 bases and J by 6 bases; unmatched bases: 11. This CDR3 has 13 amino acids. Full variable domain (remainder filled in from reference TRBV30 and TRBJ2-7): SQTIHQWPATLVQPVGSPLSLECTVEGTSNPNLYWYRQAAGRGLQLLFYSVGIGQISSEVPQNLSASRPQDRQFILSSKKLLLSDSGFYLCAYDWAGTGEQYFGPGTRLTVT.

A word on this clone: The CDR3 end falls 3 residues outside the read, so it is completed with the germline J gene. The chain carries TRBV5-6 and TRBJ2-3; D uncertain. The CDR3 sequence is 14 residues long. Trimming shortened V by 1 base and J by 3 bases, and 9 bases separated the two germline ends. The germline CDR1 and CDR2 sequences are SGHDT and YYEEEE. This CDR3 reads CASSLWAGTDTQYF. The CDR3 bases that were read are TGTGCCAGCAGCTTGTGGGCAGGTACAGATACG.

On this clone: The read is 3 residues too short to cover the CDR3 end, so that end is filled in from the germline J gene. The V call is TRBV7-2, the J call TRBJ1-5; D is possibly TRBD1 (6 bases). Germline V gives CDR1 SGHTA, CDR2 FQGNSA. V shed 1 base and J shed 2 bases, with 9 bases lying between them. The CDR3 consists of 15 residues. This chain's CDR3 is CASSLVWTGNQPQHF. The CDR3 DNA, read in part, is TGTGCCAGCAGCTTAGTTTGGACAGGCAATCAGCCC.

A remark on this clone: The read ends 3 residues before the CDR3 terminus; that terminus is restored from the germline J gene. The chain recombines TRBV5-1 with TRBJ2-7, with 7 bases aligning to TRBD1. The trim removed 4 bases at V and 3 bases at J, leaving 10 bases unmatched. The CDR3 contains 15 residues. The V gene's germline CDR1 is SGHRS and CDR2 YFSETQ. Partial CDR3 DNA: TGCGCCAGCAGCGAAGGGTGGGACAGAGTCTACGAG. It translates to CASSEGWDRVYE. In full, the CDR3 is CASSEGWDRVYEQYF.

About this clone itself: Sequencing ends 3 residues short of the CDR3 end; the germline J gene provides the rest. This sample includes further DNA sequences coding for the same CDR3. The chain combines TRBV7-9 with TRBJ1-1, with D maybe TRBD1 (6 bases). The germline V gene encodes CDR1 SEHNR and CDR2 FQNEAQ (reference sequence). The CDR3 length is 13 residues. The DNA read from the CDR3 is TGTGCCAGCAGCCCCACAGGGCTAGAGACA. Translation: CASSPTGLET. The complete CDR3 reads CASSPTGLETAFF.

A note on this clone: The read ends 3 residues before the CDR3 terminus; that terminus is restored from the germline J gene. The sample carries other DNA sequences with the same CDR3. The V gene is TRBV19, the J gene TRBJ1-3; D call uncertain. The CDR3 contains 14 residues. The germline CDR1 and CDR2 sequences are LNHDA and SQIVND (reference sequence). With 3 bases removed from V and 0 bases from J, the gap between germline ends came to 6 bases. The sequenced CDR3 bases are TGTGCCAGTAGTATCACGGTCTCTGGAAACACC. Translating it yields CASSITVSGNT. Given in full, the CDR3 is CASSITVSGNTIYF.

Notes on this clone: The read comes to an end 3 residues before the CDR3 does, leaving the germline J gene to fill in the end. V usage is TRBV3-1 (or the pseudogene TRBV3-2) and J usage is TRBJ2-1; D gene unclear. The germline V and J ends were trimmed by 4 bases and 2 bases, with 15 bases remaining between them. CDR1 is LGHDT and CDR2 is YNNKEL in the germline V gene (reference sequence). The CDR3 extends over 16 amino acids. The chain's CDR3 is CASSPPGGLAYNEQFF. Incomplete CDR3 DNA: TGTGCCAGCAGCCCCCCGGGTGGTTTAGCCTACAATGAG.

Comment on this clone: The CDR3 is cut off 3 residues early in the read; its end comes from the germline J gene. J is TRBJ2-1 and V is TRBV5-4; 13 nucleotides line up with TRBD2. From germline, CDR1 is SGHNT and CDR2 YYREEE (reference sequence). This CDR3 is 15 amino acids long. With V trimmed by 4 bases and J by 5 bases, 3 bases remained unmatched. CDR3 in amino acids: CASSPTSGGDNEQFF. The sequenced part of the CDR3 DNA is TGTGCCAGCAGCCCAACTAGCGGGGGGGACAATGAG.

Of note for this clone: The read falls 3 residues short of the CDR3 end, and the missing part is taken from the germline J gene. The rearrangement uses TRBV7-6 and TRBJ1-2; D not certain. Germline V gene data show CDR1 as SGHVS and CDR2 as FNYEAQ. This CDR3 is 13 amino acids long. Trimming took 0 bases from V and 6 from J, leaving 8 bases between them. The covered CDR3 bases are TGTGCCAGCAGCTTAGCCCTCGGGGATGGC. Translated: CASSLALGDG. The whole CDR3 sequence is CASSLALGDGYTF.

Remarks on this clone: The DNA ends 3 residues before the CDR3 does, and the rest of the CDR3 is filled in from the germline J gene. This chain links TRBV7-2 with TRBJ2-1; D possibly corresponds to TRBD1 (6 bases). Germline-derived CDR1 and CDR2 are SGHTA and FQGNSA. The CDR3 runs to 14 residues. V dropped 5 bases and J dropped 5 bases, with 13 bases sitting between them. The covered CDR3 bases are TGTGCCAGCAGCGTTGGGACATCCAACAATGAG. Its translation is CASSVGTSNNE. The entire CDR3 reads CASSVGTSNNEQFF.

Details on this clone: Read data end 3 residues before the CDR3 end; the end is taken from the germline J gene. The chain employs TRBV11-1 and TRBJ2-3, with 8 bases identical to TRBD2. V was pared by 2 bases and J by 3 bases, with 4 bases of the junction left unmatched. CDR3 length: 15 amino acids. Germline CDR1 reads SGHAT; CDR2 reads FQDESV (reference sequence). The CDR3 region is CASSLNSGGTDTQYF. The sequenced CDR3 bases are TGTGCCAGCAGCTTAAACAGCGGGGGAACAGATACG.

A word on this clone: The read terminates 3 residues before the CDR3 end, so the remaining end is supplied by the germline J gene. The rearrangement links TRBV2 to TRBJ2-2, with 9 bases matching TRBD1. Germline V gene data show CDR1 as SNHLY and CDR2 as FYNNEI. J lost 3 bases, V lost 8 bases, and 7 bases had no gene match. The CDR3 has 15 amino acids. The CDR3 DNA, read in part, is TGTGCCAGCCTAAAAGACAGGGGGGACACCGGGGAG. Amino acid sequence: CASLKDRGDTGE. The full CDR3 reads CASLKDRGDTGELFF. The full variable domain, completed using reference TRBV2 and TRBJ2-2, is EPEVTQTPSHQVTQMGQEVILRCVPISNHLYFYWYRQILGQKVEFLVSFYNNEISEKSEIFDDQFSVERPDGSNFTLKIRSTKLEDSAMYFCASLKDRGDTGELFFGEGSRLTVL.

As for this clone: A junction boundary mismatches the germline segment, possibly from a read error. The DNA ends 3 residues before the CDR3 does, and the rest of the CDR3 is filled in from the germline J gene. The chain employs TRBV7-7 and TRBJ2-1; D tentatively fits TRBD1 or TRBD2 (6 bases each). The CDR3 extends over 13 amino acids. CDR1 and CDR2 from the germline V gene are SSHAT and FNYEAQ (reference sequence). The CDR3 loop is CASSLDRRDEQFF. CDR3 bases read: TGTGCTAGCAGCTTAGACAGGAGGGATGAG.

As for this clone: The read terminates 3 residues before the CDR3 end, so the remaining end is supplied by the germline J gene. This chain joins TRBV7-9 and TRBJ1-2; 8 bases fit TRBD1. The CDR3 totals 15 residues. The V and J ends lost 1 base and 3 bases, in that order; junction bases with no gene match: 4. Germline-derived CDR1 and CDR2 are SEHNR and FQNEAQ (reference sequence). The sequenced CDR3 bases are TGTGCCAGCAGCTTAGGGACAGGGATGGACTATGGC. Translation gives CASSLGTGMDYG. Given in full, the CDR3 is CASSLGTGMDYGYTF. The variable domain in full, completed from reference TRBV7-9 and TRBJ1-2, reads DTGVSQNPRHKITKRGQNVTFRCDPISEHNRLYWYRQTLGQGPEFLTYFQNEAQLEKSRLLSDRFSAERPKGSFSTLEIQRTEQGDSAMYLCASSLGTGMDYGYTFGSGTRLTVV.

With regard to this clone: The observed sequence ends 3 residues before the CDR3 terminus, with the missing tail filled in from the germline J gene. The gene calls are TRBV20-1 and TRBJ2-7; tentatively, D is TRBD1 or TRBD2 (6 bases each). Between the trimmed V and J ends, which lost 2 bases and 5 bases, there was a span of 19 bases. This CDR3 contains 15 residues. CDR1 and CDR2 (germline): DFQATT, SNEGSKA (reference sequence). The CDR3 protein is CSARPLGGGTHEQYF. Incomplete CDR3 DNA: TGCAGTGCTAGACCCCTAGGGGGAGGAACCCACGAG.

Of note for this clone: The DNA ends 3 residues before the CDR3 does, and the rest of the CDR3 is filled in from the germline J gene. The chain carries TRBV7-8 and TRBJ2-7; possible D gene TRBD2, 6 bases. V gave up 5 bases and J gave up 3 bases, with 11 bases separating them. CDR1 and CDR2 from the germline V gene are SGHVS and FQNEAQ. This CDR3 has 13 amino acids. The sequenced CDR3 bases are TGTGCCAGCAGCGGGGGGATCTACTACGAG. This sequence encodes CASSGGIYYE. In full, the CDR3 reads CASSGGIYYEQYF.

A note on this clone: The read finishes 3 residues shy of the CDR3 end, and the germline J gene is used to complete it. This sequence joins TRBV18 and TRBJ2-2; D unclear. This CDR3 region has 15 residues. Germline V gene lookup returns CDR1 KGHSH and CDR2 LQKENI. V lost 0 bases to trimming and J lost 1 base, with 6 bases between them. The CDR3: CASSPPTRNTGELFF. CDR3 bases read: TGTGCCAGCTCACCACCCACTCGGAACACCGGGGAG. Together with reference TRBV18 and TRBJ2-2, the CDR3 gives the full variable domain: NAGVMQNPRHLVRRRGQEARLRCSPMKGHSHVYWYRQLPEEGLKFMVYLQKENIIDESGMPKERFSAEFPKEGPSILRIQQVVRGDSAAYFCASSPPTRNTGELFFGEGSRLTVL.

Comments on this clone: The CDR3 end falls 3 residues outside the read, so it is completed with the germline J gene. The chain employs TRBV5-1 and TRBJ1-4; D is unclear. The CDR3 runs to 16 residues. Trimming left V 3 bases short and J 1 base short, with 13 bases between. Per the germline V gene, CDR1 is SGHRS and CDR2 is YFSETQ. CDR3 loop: CASSSSADLTNEKLFF. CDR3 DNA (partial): TGCGCCAGCAGCTCCTCAGCGGATTTAACTAATGAAAAA.